These 19 T cell receptor beta chains share one sample of origin, sequenced in a study of CD4 T cells in relation to SARS-CoV-2 and coronaviruses. Using immunoSEQ multiplex PCR, the repertoire was profiled, and TCRdb retains in-frame clones only, with some absent. Here the sample spans roughly 36,000 clones, approximately 83% being singletons. The source material was memory CD4+ T cells from PBMCs. The receptors stem from an adult with COVID-19.

The chain joins TRBV9 to TRBJ2-1; tentatively, D is TRBD1 or TRBD2 (5 bases each). Trimming removed 4 bases at V and 6 bases at J, with 11 bases between. The V gene's germline CDR1 is SGDLS and CDR2 YYNGEE. CDR3 length: 13 residues. The chain's CDR3 is CASSRAGANEQFF. In nucleotides, the CDR3 is TGTGCCAGCAGCCGCGCCGGGGCCAATGAGCAGTTCTTC.

The chain is built from TRBV5-1 and TRBJ2-1; 15 bases are shared with TRBD2. Germline V gene data show CDR1 as SGHRS and CDR2 as YFSETQ. The junction had 4 bases not matched to a gene; V was cut back by 2 bases and J by 7 bases. This CDR3 has 16 residues. The CDR3 loop is CASSLTGTSGGNEQFF. As DNA, the CDR3 is TGCGCCAGCAGCTTAACCGGGACTAGCGGGGGGAATGAGCAGTTCTTC.

The V and J genes are TRBV19 and TRBJ2-7; the match to TRBD2 covers 10 bases. The germline gives CDR1 LNHDA, CDR2 SQIVND (reference sequence). The CDR3 extends over 18 amino acids. V shed 2 bases, J shed 1 base, and the junction held 11 bases outside the gene matches. CDR3 nucleotides: TGTGCCAGTAGTATAAGTGGTCTAGCGGGAGTCGGTTCCTACGAGCAGTACTTC. Translating gives CASSISGLAGVGSYEQYF.

The rearrangement joins TRBV4-3 to TRBJ2-1, with 13 bases lining up with TRBD2. The germline V gene encodes CDR1 LGHNA and CDR2 YSLEER. The V segment lost 0 bases and the J segment 12 bases; nucleotides outside the gene matches: 14. This CDR3 has 18 residues. CDR3: CASSQDLHWTSGSGWQFF. DNA of the CDR3: TGCGCCAGCAGCCAAGATCTACATTGGACTAGCGGGAGCGGCTGGCAGTTCTTC.

This clone was counted once. J is TRBJ1-1 and V is TRBV6-5, with D uncertain. Looked up from germline, CDR1 is MNHEY and CDR2 is SVGAGI. CDR3 length: 12 amino acids. V lost 8 bases and J lost 4, with 11 bases in between. The CDR3 sequence: CASFTDRTEAFF. The CDR3 coding sequence is TGTGCCAGCTTCACGGATCGCACTGAAGCTTTCTTT.

The gene calls are TRBV7-9 and TRBJ2-7, with D uncertain. Germline-derived CDR1 and CDR2 are SEHNR and FQNEAQ (reference sequence). V was trimmed by 0 bases and J by 3 bases, leaving 12 bases between them. The CDR3 extends over 15 amino acids. The CDR3 spells CASSLAWEKGYEQYF. CDR3 DNA sequence: TGTGCCAGCAGCTTAGCGTGGGAAAAGGGCTACGAGCAGTACTTC.

A single count supports this clone. This sequence joins TRBV3-1 (or the pseudogene TRBV3-2) and TRBJ2-6; D perhaps matches TRBD1 (5 bases). Per germline, CDR1 LGHDT and CDR2 YNNKEL (reference sequence). This CDR3 contains 15 residues. Trimming stripped 1 base from V and 2 bases from J, with 6 bases between. The CDR3 nucleotides read TGTGCCAGCAGCCAAGCAGGGACTGGGGCCAACGTCCTGACTTTC. Encoded protein: CASSQAGTGANVLTF.

CDR3 sequence (DNA): TGTGCCAGCTCACCGAGGTTTGGTACTGAAGCTTTCTTT. Its translation is CASSPRFGTEAFF. The rearrangement uses TRBV18 and TRBJ1-1; D is ambiguous. V lost 3 bases and J 5 bases, leaving 10 bases between the germline ends. CDR3 length equals 13 residues. Germline V CDR1 and CDR2: KGHSH, LQKENI.

V gene TRBV7-9 combines with J gene TRBJ2-2, with D possibly matching TRBD2 (5 bases). The germline CDR1 and CDR2 sequences are SEHNR and FQNEAQ (reference sequence). This CDR3 has 17 amino acids. V lost 4 bases and J 1 base, leaving 16 bases between the germline ends. The CDR3 region is CASSSGKGRGNTGELFF. CDR3 nucleotides: TGTGCCAGCAGCTCAGGAAAAGGACGGGGGAACACCGGGGAGCTGTTTTTT.

CDR3 in amino acids: CASSTGNTEAFF. CDR3 sequence (DNA): TGTGCCAGCAGTACAGGGAACACTGAAGCTTTCTTT. The V gene is TRBV6-5, the J gene TRBJ1-1; tentatively, D is TRBD1 (5 bases). Germline assignment: CDR1 MNHEY and CDR2 SVGAGI. V gave up 5 bases and J gave up 1 base, with 5 bases separating them. This CDR3 is built from 12 residues.

Here the CDR3 reads CASSLTGGNMVRNQPQHF. CDR3 nucleotide sequence: TGTGCCAGCAGTTTAACCGGTGGCAACATGGTTCGCAATCAGCCCCAGCATTTT. The chain couples TRBV28 to TRBJ1-5; D gene ambiguous. The germline V and J ends were trimmed by 2 bases and 2 bases, with 19 bases remaining between them. The CDR3 loop spans 18 amino acids. Germline V gives CDR1 MDHEN, CDR2 SYDVKM. Combining the CDR3 with reference TRBV28 and TRBJ1-5 gives the whole variable domain DVKVTQSSRYLVKRTGEKVFLECVQDMDHENMFWYRQDPGLGLRLIYFSYDVKMKEKGDIPEGYSVSREKKERFSLILESASTNQTSMYLCASSLTGGNMVRNQPQHFGDGTRLSIL.

The chain recombines TRBV7-2 with TRBJ2-3; TRBD2 matches 9 bases. The V gene end was trimmed by 1 base and the J gene end by 3 bases; junction bases not matched to a gene: 8. Germline lookup yields CDR1 SGHTA and CDR2 FQGNSA. This CDR3 is built from 17 residues. The CDR3 DNA is TGTGCCAGCAGCTTAGTTGCGCGGGAGGGCCGGACAGATACGCAGTATTTT. This codes for CASSLVAREGRTDTQYF.

The chain uses TRBV6-5 and TRBJ1-1; tentative D call: TRBD1 (6 bases). Germline V gene sequence: CDR1 MNHEY, CDR2 SVGAGI. The CDR3 spans 14 residues. The V end was cut by 5 bases, the J end by 1 base, with 11 bases between. In DNA form, the CDR3 reads TGTGCCAGCAGTAAACAGGGAGGGAACACTGAAGCTTTCTTT. Protein product: CASSKQGGNTEAFF.

The gene calls are TRBV7-9 and TRBJ1-5; D not resolved. Germline CDR1 SEHNR, CDR2 FQNEAQ (reference sequence). With 3 bases removed from V and 4 bases from J, the gap between germline ends came to 19 bases. This CDR3 has 17 residues. CDR3 region: CASSFGVGIDSNQPQHF. CDR3 sequence (DNA): TGTGCCAGCAGCTTCGGAGTGGGCATCGACTCGAATCAGCCCCAGCATTTT.

The CDR3 bases are TGTGCCAGCAGTGAACTAGCGGGATACTTCGGCGAGCAGTACTTC. Translation gives CASSELAGYFGEQYF. The chain has TRBV6-1 and TRBJ2-7, with TRBD2 matching 9 bases. The V gene end was trimmed by 2 bases and the J gene end by 6 bases; junction bases not matched to a gene: 8. CDR3 length: 15 residues. Germline CDR1 reads MNHNS; CDR2 reads SASEGT.

This chain connects TRBV5-4 to TRBJ2-7, with 9 bases that match TRBD1. Per the germline V gene, CDR1 is SGHNT and CDR2 is YYREEE (reference sequence). Losses at the gene ends were 4 bases for V and 4 bases for J; bases not matched to a gene: 6. This CDR3 contains 14 residues. CDR3 nucleotides: TGTGCCAGCAGCCTACAGGGGGCCGTATACGAGCAGTACTTC. Translating gives CASSLQGAVYEQYF.

V gene TRBV6-1 combines with J gene TRBJ1-5, with 7 bases aligning to TRBD1. The V segment lost 2 bases and the J segment 4 bases; nucleotides outside the gene matches: 11. The CDR3 sequence is 17 residues long. The germline V gene encodes CDR1 MNHNS and CDR2 SASEGT. CDR3 sequence (DNA): TGTGCCAGCAGTGAAAGGATCCAGGGGGTGGGTAATCAGCCCCAGCATTTT. It yields the protein CASSERIQGVGNQPQHF.

Only a few counts were recorded for this clone. One end of the junction does not line up with germline, which may come from a read error. The chain employs TRBV5-1 and TRBJ1-4; D uncertain. Germline CDR1 SGHRS, CDR2 YFSETQ. This CDR3 spans 13 amino acids. CDR3 nucleotides: TGCGCCAGCAGCTTGGGGAGGTATGAAGAACTGTTTTTT. As protein: CASSLGRYEELFF.

The chain carries TRBV28 and TRBJ1-4; possibly TRBD1 for D (5 bases). The CDR3 has 16 amino acids. V was shortened by 5 bases and J by 0 bases, with 13 bases between the two germline ends. Germline values: CDR1 MDHEN, CDR2 SYDVKM. The CDR3 DNA reads as TGTGCCAGCAGTCGGGACGCGGGAGCAACTAATGAAAAACTGTTTTTT. It encodes CASSRDAGATNEKLFF.